The clone carrying this T cell receptor (beta chain) showed up just a few times. Its antigen remains unknown. cDNA molecules, individually, were tagged with unique molecular identifiers. TCRdb re-called the 5' RACE reads with MiXCR, one entry per CDR3 protein. Of about 80,000 distinct CDR3 sequences in the sample, 9.5% to 13% were seen once. Germline V lookup: CDR1 SGHRS, CDR2 YFSETQ. The CDR3 runs to 13 residues. Trimming cost V 5 bases and J 0 bases, with 8 bases left between them. The data belong to a study of early T cells in non-severe SARS-CoV-2 infection. The wider study: Chains were not paired, and sequencing was done on bulk RNA from unsorted whole blood. Findings and limits, study-wide: Matches to VDJdb favored anti-spike CD8 responses and missed private and CD4 specificities.

The material sequenced was whole blood. This clonotype was obtained from an adult who was a healthcare worker with PCR-confirmed SARS-CoV-2 infection or an uninfected control (not recorded which). V gene TRBV5-1 combines with J gene TRBJ1-1; D is unresolved. The chain's CDR3 is CASSGNMNTEAFF. As DNA, the CDR3 is TGCGCCAGCAGTGGGAACATGAACACTGAAGCTTTCTTT.